The source of this T cell receptor (beta chain) is a study of cytomegalovirus exposure and HLA in healthy donors. The CDR3 has 17 amino acids. Looked up from germline, CDR1 is LGHNA and CDR2 is YNFKEQ. V trimming: 3 bases; J trimming: 2 bases; junction bases outside the gene matches: 2. The PCR contained 60 Vbeta and 13 Jbeta primers. The assay was immunoSEQ multiplex PCR, and TCRdb's table has in-frame clones only and misses some. Here the sample spans about 190,000 clones, 60% to 80% being singletons. This clone was recorded a few times. The material sequenced was PBMCs. The chain uses TRBV4-2 and TRBJ2-3; 16 positions match TRBD2. This TCR derives from a woman in her twenties or thirties in good health and CMV-seropositive. The CDR3 sequence: CASSHGTSGRDTDTQYF. The CDR3 DNA is TGTGCCAGCAGCCATGGGACTAGCGGGAGGGACACAGATACGCAGTATTTT.